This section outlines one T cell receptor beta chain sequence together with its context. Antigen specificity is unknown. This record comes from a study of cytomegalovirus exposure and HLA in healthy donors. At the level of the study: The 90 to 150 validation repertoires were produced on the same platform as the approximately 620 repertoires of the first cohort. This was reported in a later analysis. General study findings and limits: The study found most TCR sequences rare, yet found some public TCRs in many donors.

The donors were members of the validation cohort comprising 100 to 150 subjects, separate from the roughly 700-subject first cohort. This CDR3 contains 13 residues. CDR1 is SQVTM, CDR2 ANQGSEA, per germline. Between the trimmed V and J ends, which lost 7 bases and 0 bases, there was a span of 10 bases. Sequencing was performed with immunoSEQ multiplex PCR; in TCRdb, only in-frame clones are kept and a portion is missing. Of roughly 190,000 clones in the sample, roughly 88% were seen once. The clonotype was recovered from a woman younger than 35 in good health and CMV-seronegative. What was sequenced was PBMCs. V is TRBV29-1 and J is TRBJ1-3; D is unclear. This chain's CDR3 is CSAETSSGNTIYF. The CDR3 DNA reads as TGCAGCGCAGAAACCTCCTCTGGAAACACCATATATTTT.